A single sample gave rise to the 25 T cell receptor beta chains below, sequenced in a study of blood T cell repertoires in COVID-19. Clones were sequenced by immunoSEQ multiplex PCR, and TCRdb holds only the in-frame ones, with some missing. The sample carries under 500,000 clones, around 89% recorded once. Sequenced material: peripheral blood. These receptors all stem from a woman in her 30s with acute or convalescent COVID-19.

This chain links TRBV3-1 (or the pseudogene TRBV3-2) with TRBJ1-1; 10 bases are shared with TRBD1. V lost 2 bases to trimming and J lost 6 bases; unmatched junction nucleotides: 9. The CDR3 runs 16 residues. Germline V gene data show CDR1 as LGHDT and CDR2 as YNNKEL (reference sequence). CDR3 in amino acids: CASSQPRTGGSSEAFF. DNA of the CDR3: TGTGCCAGCAGCCAACCCCGGACAGGGGGGTCGTCTGAAGCTTTCTTT.

In the case of this clone: In the same sample, other DNA sequences code for this CDR3. V is TRBV28 and J is TRBJ1-5; 10 bases map to TRBD1. The CDR3 loop spans 15 amino acids. Germline V gene sequence: CDR1 MDHEN, CDR2 SYDVKM. V was clipped by 6 bases and J by 6 bases; unmatched bases: 8. The DNA for the CDR3 is TGTGCCAGCAGCCCCCGGGACAGGGGTGTTCAGCCCCAGCATTTT. It codes for CASSPRDRGVQPQHF. Full variable domain (rest looked up from reference TRBV28 and TRBJ1-5): DVKVTQSSRYLVKRTGEKVFLECVQDMDHENMFWYRQDPGLGLRLIYFSYDVKMKEKGDIPEGYSVSREKKERFSLILESASTNQTSMYLCASSPRDRGVQPQHFGDGTRLSIL.

V gene TRBV7-9 combines with J gene TRBJ1-6; D uncertain. CDR3 size: 13 residues. The germline V and J ends were trimmed by 4 bases and 8 bases, with 9 bases remaining between them. The V gene's germline CDR1 is SEHNR and CDR2 FQNEAQ (reference sequence). This CDR3 is CASSSIVYSPLHF. The CDR3 nucleotides are TGTGCCAGCAGCTCAATAGTCTATTCACCCCTCCACTTT.

The rearrangement joins TRBV28 to TRBJ1-3, with a possible D match to TRBD1 (6 bases). This CDR3 is built from 15 residues. Germline V gene data show CDR1 as MDHEN and CDR2 as SYDVKM. The V end was cut by 4 bases, the J end by 2 bases, with 12 bases between. The chain's CDR3 is CASSSQGWTGNTIYF. The CDR3 coding sequence is TGTGCCAGCAGTTCGCAGGGGTGGACTGGAAACACCATATATTTT. Full variable domain (outside the CDR3, taken from reference TRBV28 and TRBJ1-3): DVKVTQSSRYLVKRTGEKVFLECVQDMDHENMFWYRQDPGLGLRLIYFSYDVKMKEKGDIPEGYSVSREKKERFSLILESASTNQTSMYLCASSSQGWTGNTIYFGEGSWLTVV.

The chain employs TRBV5-1 and TRBJ2-5; 7 bases fit TRBD1. Germline CDR1 reads SGHRS; CDR2 reads YFSETQ. The length of the CDR3 is 15 residues. Trimming removed 2 bases from V and 5 bases from J; junction bases left unmatched: 9. For the CDR3, the DNA is TGCGCCAGCAGCTTACCCGACAGGGATCTTGAGACCCAGTACTTC. Its protein product is CASSLPDRDLETQYF.

V gene TRBV10-3 combines with J gene TRBJ1-2; 11 bases agree with TRBD1. This CDR3 has 17 residues. In germline, CDR1 is ENHRY, CDR2 SYGVKD. V was clipped by 9 bases and J by 2 bases; unmatched bases: 14. The CDR3 bases are TGTGCCATAGGGGACAGGGGGATCGTAACATGGAACTATGGCTACACCTTC. Amino acid sequence: CAIGDRGIVTWNYGYTF.

As for this clone: Its ends do not fully match the called genes, so a read error is possible. This sequence joins TRBV12-5 and TRBJ2-7, with a possible D match to TRBD1 (6 bases). Germline V gene lookup returns CDR1 LGHNT and CDR2 FRNRAP. The CDR3 spans 13 residues. The CDR3 here is CASGQSFPGTLDF. The CDR3 DNA is TGTGCTAGTGGCCAATCCTTCCCCGGGACATTGGACTTC.

The chain carries TRBV11-2 and TRBJ2-1, with 8 positions matching TRBD2. J lost 2 bases, V lost 1 base, and 4 bases had no gene match. The V gene's germline CDR1 is SGHAT and CDR2 FQNNGV. CDR3 length: 16 amino acids. CDR3: CASSLGRGVTYNEQFF. The CDR3 bases are TGTGCCAGCAGCTTAGGGCGGGGGGTAACCTACAATGAGCAGTTCTTC.

V gene TRBV6-1 combines with J gene TRBJ2-7, with 7 bases that match TRBD2. Losses at the gene ends were 0 bases for V and 5 bases for J; bases not matched to a gene: 1. This CDR3 is 13 amino acids long. Germline assignment: CDR1 MNHNS and CDR2 SASEGT. The CDR3 coding sequence is TGTGCCAGCAGTGAAGCTGGGAGGGACGAGCAGTACTTC. Amino acids: CASSEAGRDEQYF.

The rearrangement joins TRBV27 to TRBJ1-6; 9 bases fit TRBD1. CDR1 and CDR2 from the germline V gene are MNHEY and SMNVEV (reference sequence). Germline trimming cut 2 bases from V and 4 bases from J; bases unmatched to any gene: 9. The CDR3 consists of 18 residues. CDR3 sequence: CASSLSGTGGKYNSPLHF. The CDR3 DNA is TGTGCCAGCAGTTTAAGCGGTACAGGGGGCAAGTATAATTCACCCCTCCACTTT.

The chain is built from TRBV7-9 and TRBJ2-1; D is uncertain. Trimming took off 1 base at V and 9 bases at J, with 13 bases between the two ends. Germline values: CDR1 SEHNR, CDR2 FQNEAQ (reference sequence). This CDR3 contains 14 residues. The CDR3 region has the DNA TGTGCCAGCAGCTTAGGAGGTAATTTTGGTGAGCAGTTCTTC. Encoded protein: CASSLGGNFGEQFF.

The chain uses TRBV27 and TRBJ2-4, with 15 bases lining up with TRBD2. Germline CDR1 MNHEY, CDR2 SMNVEV (reference sequence). The CDR3 covers 19 residues. The V and J ends lost 5 bases and 1 base, in that order; junction bases with no gene match: 9. This CDR3 reads CASSPRTSGGARAKNIQYF. CDR3 DNA sequence: TGTGCCAGCAGTCCTAGGACTAGCGGGGGGGCTCGTGCCAAAAACATTCAGTACTTC.

This chain joins TRBV10-1 and TRBJ1-4; 8 bases map to TRBD1. This CDR3 is built from 14 residues. Germline trimming cut 6 bases from V and 5 bases from J; bases unmatched to any gene: 5. Germline-derived CDR1 and CDR2 are WNHNN and SYGVQD (reference sequence). CDR3 residues: CASRDGQGNEKLFF. DNA of the CDR3: TGCGCCAGCAGGGATGGACAGGGAAATGAAAAACTGTTTTTT.

This chain links TRBV5-6 with TRBJ2-7; 9 nucleotides align to TRBD1. CDR1 is SGHDT, CDR2 YYEEEE, per germline. The CDR3 consists of 16 residues. The trim removed 0 bases at V and 7 bases at J, leaving 11 bases unmatched. This CDR3 reads CASSLVGRTGESEQYF. Here the CDR3 DNA reads TGTGCCAGCAGCTTGGTGGGCCGGACAGGGGAAAGTGAGCAGTACTTC.

This chain joins TRBV19 and TRBJ1-1, with D maybe TRBD1 (5 bases). CDR1 and CDR2 from the germline V gene are LNHDA and SQIVND (reference sequence). V was pared by 2 bases and J by 9 bases, with 10 bases between. This CDR3 comprises 12 residues. CDR3 sequence: CASSILEGKAFF. The DNA of the CDR3 is TGTGCCAGTAGTATATTGGAGGGGAAAGCTTTCTTT.

The V gene is TRBV5-4, the J gene TRBJ1-1; 7 bases fit TRBD1. This CDR3 has 15 residues. CDR1 SGHNT and CDR2 YYREEE come from the germline V gene (reference sequence). V dropped 4 bases and J dropped 0; count of bases not matched to a gene: 6. The CDR3 loop reads CASSLGQSMNTEAFF. In nucleotides, the CDR3 is TGTGCCAGCAGCCTGGGACAGTCCATGAACACTGAAGCTTTCTTT.

V gene TRBV14 combines with J gene TRBJ2-5; 8 bases map to TRBD1. Germline values: CDR1 SGHDN, CDR2 FVKESK. Trimming at V came to 5 bases and at J to 5 bases, leaving 10 bases not matched to a gene. There are 15 residues in the CDR3. In DNA form, the CDR3 reads TGTGCCAGCAGCAAGACGACAGGGGTTTGGGAGACCCAGTACTTC. Translated, it gives CASSKTTGVWETQYF.

As to this clone: The identical CDR3 is also encoded by other nucleotide sequences in the sample. The chain employs TRBV3-1 (or the pseudogene TRBV3-2) and TRBJ2-7; weak D call: TRBD2 (6 bases). The CDR3 runs 12 residues. The V gene's germline CDR1 is LGHDT and CDR2 YNNKEL (reference sequence). V dropped 1 base and J dropped 6 bases, with 7 bases sitting between them. CDR3 in amino acids: CASSQVSGEQYF. CDR3 sequence (DNA): TGTGCCAGCAGCCAAGTTAGCGGCGAGCAGTACTTC.

The rearrangement joins TRBV29-1 to TRBJ2-3; 9 nucleotides line up with TRBD2. The CDR3 covers 17 residues. The germline CDR1 and CDR2 sequences are SQVTM and ANQGSEA. The trim removed 1 base at V and 2 bases at J, leaving 10 bases unmatched. CDR3 nucleotides: TGCAGCGTTGAAGTTGTAGGGCGGGGGGGCAACACAGATACGCAGTATTTT. It specifies CSVEVVGRGGNTDTQYF.

The chain recombines TRBV25-1 with TRBJ1-2; 7 bases align to TRBD1. With V trimmed by 4 bases and J by 8 bases, 7 bases remained unmatched. The CDR3 is 13 amino acids. Germline lookup yields CDR1 MGHDK and CDR2 SYGVNS. CDR3 nucleotide sequence: TGTGCCAGCAGTGCTACAGGGGTTTTAGGCTACACCTTC. As protein: CASSATGVLGYTF.

The chain employs TRBV4-1 and TRBJ2-6; D ambiguous. In germline, CDR1 is MGHRA, CDR2 YSYEKL. The CDR3 consists of 14 residues. V dropped 4 bases and J dropped 4 bases, with 8 bases sitting between them. The CDR3 DNA is TGCGCCAGCAGCCCCTTTTTAGGGGCCAACGTCCTGACTTTC. Residues: CASSPFLGANVLTF.

This clone was observed a single time. The chain employs TRBV30 and TRBJ1-2; tentative D call: TRBD1 (5 bases). CDR3 size: 13 residues. CDR1 is GTSNPN and CDR2 is SVGIG in the germline V gene (reference sequence). V was cut by 0 bases and J by 4 bases, with 9 bases left in between. CDR3 residues: CAWSVGPAYGYTF. The CDR3 DNA sequence: TGTGCCTGGAGTGTGGGGCCGGCCTATGGCTACACCTTC.

This sequence joins TRBV28 and TRBJ1-5; D unclear. Germline CDR1 is MDHEN and CDR2 is SYDVKM. The CDR3 contains 13 residues. Trimming pared 10 bases from V and 2 bases from J, leaving 12 bases between. The CDR3 spells CANSPRGNQPQHF. In DNA, the CDR3 is TGTGCCAACTCTCCAAGAGGCAATCAGCCCCAGCATTTT.

This sequence joins TRBV5-5 and TRBJ1-1, with D hard to call. Looked up from germline, CDR1 is SGHKS and CDR2 is YYEKEE (reference sequence). CDR3 size: 14 residues. Trimming pared 4 bases from V and 4 bases from J, leaving 14 bases between. Here the CDR3 reads CASSERVGVTEAFF. The CDR3 DNA follows: TGTGCCAGCAGCGAGAGAGTCGGGGTCACTGAAGCTTTCTTT.

This chain uses TRBV25-1 with TRBJ1-4, with D tentatively TRBD1 (6 bases). This CDR3 is built from 11 residues. The V and J ends lost 8 bases and 7 bases respectively, with 8 bases between them. Germline V gene sequence: CDR1 MGHDK, CDR2 SYGVNS. CDR3 nucleotides: TGTGCCAGCGGGGGCTTTGAAAAACTGTTTTTT. Translation: CASGGFEKLFF.